Each of the 7 T cell receptor beta chains below was sequenced from the same sample in a study of blood T cell repertoires in COVID-19 (dated by TCRdb to the early 2020s). Library preparation used the immunoSEQ multiplex PCR assay. The table comes from immuneACCESS by way of TCRdb, which keeps in-frame sequences with V and J called. Part of the clones is missing from these tables; in studies checked, under half for an unresolved V gene and the rest for unknown reasons. This sample has some 190,000 clones in its table, and roughly 88% of those were observed once. The ten largest clones add up to over 2.5% of the sample. Sequenced input: peripheral blood. The receptor set was obtained from a man aged 60 to 75 with acute or convalescent COVID-19.

This sequence joins TRBV9 and TRBJ2-7; D gene uncertain. Trimming took off 3 bases at V and 1 base at J, with 17 bases between the two ends. Germline V gives CDR1 SGDLS, CDR2 YYNGEE. The CDR3 spans 16 residues. Here the CDR3 reads CASSGPPGDLSYEQYF. The CDR3 bases are TGTGCCAGCAGCGGACCTCCCGGCGACTTATCCTACGAGCAGTACTTC.

The chain combines TRBV5-8 with TRBJ2-7; 7 bases agree with TRBD1. The CDR3 has 15 residues. V gave up 2 bases and J gave up 3 bases; unmatched junction bases: 8. Germline V gene sequence: CDR1 SGHTS, CDR2 YDEGEE. This CDR3 reads CASSFPGQYFYEQYF. DNA of the CDR3: TGTGCCAGCAGCTTCCCGGGACAGTATTTCTACGAGCAGTACTTC.

This clone was found a few times. This chain connects TRBV27 to TRBJ2-5; D unclear. This CDR3 contains 13 residues. Germline V gene sequence: CDR1 MNHEY, CDR2 SMNVEV (reference sequence). Between the trimmed V and J ends, which lost 3 bases and 3 bases, there was a span of 8 bases. CDR3 residues: CASSLTRKETQYF. CDR3 DNA sequence: TGTGCCAGCAGTTTGACCAGGAAAGAGACCCAGTACTTC.

A few counts support this clone. Within the sample, other DNA sequences also encode this same CDR3. This chain connects TRBV9 to TRBJ1-3; weak D call: TRBD1 (6 bases). V was pared by 0 bases and J by 4 bases, with 17 bases between. Germline V gene sequence: CDR1 SGDLS, CDR2 YYNGEE. This CDR3 spans 17 amino acids. The CDR3 DNA follows: TGTGCCAGCAGCGTAGGTAGGGGGAACTTAGGAGGAAACACCATATATTTT. Amino acids: CASSVGRGNLGGNTIYF.

The rearrangement uses TRBV7-6 and TRBJ1-1; D gene unclear. Germline CDR1 reads SGHVS; CDR2 reads FNYEAQ. V lost 7 bases and J 4 bases, leaving 7 bases between the germline ends. There are 11 residues in the CDR3. CDR3 bases: TGTGCCAGCAAAAGAGCCACTGAAGCTTTCTTT. Protein sequence: CASKRATEAFF. The full variable domain, in which reference TRBV7-6 and TRBJ1-1 provide the parts outside the CDR3, is GAGVSQSPRYKVTKRGQDVALRCDPISGHVSLYWYRQALGQGPEFLTYFNYEAQQDKSGLPNDRFSAERPEGSISTLTIQRTEQRDSAMYRCASKRATEAFFGQGTRLTVV.

This clone appeared a single time. The V and J genes are TRBV6-5 and TRBJ2-3; 8 nucleotides line up with TRBD2. In germline, CDR1 is MNHEY, CDR2 SVGAGI. CDR3 length equals 14 residues. Trimming removed 3 bases from V and 4 bases from J; junction bases left unmatched: 3. In DNA form, the CDR3 reads TGTGCCAGCAGTTATACGGGAGGGGCAGATACGCAGTATTTT. Its translation is CASSYTGGADTQYF.

The gene calls are TRBV10-3 and TRBJ1-6; TRBD1 aligns across 8 bases. V was clipped by 2 bases and J by 6 bases; unmatched bases: 6. The germline V gene encodes CDR1 ENHRY and CDR2 SYGVKD. The CDR3 loop spans 16 amino acids. This chain's CDR3 is CAISELAGQGNSPLHF. Here the CDR3 DNA reads TGTGCCATCAGTGAGCTGGCCGGACAGGGTAATTCACCCCTCCACTTT.